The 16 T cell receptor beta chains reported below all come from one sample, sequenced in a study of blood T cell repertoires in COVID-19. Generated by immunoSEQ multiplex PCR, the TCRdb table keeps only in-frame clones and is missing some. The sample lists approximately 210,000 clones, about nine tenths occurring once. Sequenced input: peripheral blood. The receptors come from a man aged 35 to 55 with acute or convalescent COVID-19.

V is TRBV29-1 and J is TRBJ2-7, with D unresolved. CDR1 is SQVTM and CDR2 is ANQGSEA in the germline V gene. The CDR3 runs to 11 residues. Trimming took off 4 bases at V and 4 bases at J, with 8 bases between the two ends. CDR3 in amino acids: CSVVRAYEQYF. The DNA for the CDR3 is TGCAGCGTTGTCCGAGCGTACGAGCAGTACTTC.

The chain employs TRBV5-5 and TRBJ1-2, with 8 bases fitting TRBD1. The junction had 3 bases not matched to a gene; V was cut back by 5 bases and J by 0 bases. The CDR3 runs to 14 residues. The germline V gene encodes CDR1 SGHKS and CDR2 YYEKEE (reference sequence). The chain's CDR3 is CASRRTGTNYGYTF. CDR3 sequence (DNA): TGTGCCAGCAGGCGGACAGGGACTAACTATGGCTACACCTTC.

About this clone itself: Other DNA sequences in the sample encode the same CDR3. Here the CDR3 DNA reads TGTGCCTGGAGTGCGGGACAGGGATACGAGCAGTACTTC. Its translation is CAWSAGQGYEQYF. The chain recombines TRBV30 with TRBJ2-7; 9 nucleotides agree with TRBD1. The CDR3 covers 13 residues. The ends lost 1 base at V and 4 bases at J; junction bases unmatched: 2. Looked up from germline, CDR1 is GTSNPN and CDR2 is SVGIG (reference sequence).

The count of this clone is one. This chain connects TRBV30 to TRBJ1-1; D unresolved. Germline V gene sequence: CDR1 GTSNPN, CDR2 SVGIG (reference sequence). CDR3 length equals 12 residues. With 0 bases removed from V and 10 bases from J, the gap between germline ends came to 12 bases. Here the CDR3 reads CAWSVQRAGAFF. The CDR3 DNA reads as TGTGCCTGGAGTGTACAGAGGGCCGGAGCTTTCTTT.

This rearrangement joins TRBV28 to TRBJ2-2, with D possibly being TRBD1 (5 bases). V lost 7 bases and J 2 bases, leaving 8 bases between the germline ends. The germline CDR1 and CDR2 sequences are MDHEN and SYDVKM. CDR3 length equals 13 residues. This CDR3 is CASIRGNTGELFF. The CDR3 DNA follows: TGTGCCAGCATAAGGGGAAACACCGGGGAGCTGTTTTTT.

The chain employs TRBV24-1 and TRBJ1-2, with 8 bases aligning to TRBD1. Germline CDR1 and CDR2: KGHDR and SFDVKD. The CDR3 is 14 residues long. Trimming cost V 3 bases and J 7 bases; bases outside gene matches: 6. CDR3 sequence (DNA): TGTGCCACCAGTGATCTTGGACAGGGAGGTGGCTACACCTTC. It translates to CATSDLGQGGGYTF.

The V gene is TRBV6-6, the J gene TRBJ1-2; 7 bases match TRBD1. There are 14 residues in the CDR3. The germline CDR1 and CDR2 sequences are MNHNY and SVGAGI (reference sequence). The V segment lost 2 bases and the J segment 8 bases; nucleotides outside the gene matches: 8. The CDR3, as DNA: TGTGCCAGCAGTTACCCTACAGGGGCCAGGGGCTACACCTTC. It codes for CASSYPTGARGYTF.

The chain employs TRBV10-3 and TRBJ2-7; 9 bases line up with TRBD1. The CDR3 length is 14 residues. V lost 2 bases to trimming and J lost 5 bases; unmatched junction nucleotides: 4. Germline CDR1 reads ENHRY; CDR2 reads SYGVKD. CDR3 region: CAISEGQGLNEQYF. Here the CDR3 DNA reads TGTGCCATCAGTGAGGGACAGGGGCTCAACGAGCAGTACTTC.

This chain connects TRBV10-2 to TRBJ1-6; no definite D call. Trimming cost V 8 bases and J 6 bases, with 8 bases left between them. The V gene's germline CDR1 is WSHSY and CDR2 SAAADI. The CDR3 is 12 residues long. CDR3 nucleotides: TGCGCCAGCGGACTTAGTAATTCACCCCTCCACTTT. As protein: CASGLSNSPLHF.

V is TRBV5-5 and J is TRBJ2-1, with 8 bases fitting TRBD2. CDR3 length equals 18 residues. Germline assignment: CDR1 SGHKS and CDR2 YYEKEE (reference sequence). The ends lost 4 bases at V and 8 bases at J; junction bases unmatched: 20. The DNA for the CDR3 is TGTGCCAGCAGCCCCCTGGGGGTACTAGCGGACCGCGGGGATGAGCAGTTCTTC. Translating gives CASSPLGVLADRGDEQFF.

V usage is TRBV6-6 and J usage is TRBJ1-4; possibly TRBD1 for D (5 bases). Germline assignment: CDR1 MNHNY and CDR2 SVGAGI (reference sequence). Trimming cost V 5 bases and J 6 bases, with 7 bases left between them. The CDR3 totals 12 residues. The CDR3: CASSGGDEKLFF. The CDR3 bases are TGTGCCAGCAGTGGGGGGGATGAAAAACTGTTTTTT.

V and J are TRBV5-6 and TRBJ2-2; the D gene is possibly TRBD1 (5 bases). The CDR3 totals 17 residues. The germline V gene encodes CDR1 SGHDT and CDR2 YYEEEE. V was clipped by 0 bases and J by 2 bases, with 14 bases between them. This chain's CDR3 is CASSLEGWGLNTGELFF. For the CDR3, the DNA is TGTGCCAGCAGCTTGGAGGGTTGGGGCCTTAACACCGGGGAGCTGTTTTTT.

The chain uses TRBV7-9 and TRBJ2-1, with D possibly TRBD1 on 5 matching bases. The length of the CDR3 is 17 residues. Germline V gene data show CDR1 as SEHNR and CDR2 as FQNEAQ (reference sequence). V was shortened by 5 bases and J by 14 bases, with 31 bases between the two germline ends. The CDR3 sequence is CASSPLISALEEKGKFF. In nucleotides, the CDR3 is TGTGCCAGCAGCCCCCTGATATCCGCGCTAGAGGAGAAGGGGAAGTTCTTC. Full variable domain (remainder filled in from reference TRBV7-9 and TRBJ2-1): DTGVSQNPRHKITKRGQNVTFRCDPISEHNRLYWYRQTLGQGPEFLTYFQNEAQLEKSRLLSDRFSAERPKGSFSTLEIQRTEQGDSAMYLCASSPLISALEEKGKFFGPGTRLTVL.

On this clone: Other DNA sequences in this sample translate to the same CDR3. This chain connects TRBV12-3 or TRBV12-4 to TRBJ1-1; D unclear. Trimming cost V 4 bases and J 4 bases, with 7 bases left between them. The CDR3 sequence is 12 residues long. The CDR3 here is CASSWGGTEAFF. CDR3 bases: TGTGCCAGCAGTTGGGGAGGCACTGAAGCTTTCTTT.

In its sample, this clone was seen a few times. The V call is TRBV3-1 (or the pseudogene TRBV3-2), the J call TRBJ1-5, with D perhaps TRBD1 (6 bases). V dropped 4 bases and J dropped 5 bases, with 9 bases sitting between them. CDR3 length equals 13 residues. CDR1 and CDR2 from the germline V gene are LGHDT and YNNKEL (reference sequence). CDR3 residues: CASSPNRDQPQHF. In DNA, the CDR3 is TGTGCCAGCAGCCCAAACAGGGATCAGCCCCAGCATTTT.

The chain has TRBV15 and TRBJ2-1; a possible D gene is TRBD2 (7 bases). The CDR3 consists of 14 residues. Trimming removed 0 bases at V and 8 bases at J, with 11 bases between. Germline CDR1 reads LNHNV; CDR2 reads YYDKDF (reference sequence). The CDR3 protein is CATSRDKGGYEQFF. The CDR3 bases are TGTGCCACCAGCAGAGATAAGGGGGGGTATGAGCAGTTCTTC. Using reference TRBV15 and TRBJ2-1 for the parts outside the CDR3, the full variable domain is DAMVIQNPRYQVTQFGKPVTLSCSQTLNHNVMYWYQQKSSQAPKLLFHYYDKDFNNEADTPDNFQSRRPNTSFCFLDIRSPGLGDTAMYLCATSRDKGGYEQFFGPGTRLTVL.